The sample holds a few counts of the clone carrying this TCR beta chain. As yet, its antigen is unknown. These data belong to a study of CD8+ T cells in alopecia areata. Study details: Scoring of severity for treated patients was based on percentage of affected scalp area. Points from the study as a whole: Tofacitinib yielded significantly lower scalp clonality and fewer expanded CD8+ clones among the top 100. In blood and scalp, many expanded lesional clones persisted during tofacitinib. In patients, TCRs were shared less clearly than in mice, and HLA may possibly be involved.

Germline V CDR1 and CDR2: SGDLS, YYNGEE. The CDR3 has 14 amino acids. V was shortened by 0 bases and J by 8 bases, with 14 bases between the two germline ends. The treatment: oral pan-JAK inhibitor, 5-10 mg twice daily. After isolation, RNA underwent reverse transcription to generate cDNA as the sequencing template. Profiling relied on immunoSEQ multiplex PCR, and the TCRdb table lists in-frame clones only, not all of them. The data show approximately 200,000 clones, 45% to 65% seen once. The receptor comes from a human donor with alopecia areata. The chain recombines TRBV9 with TRBJ1-2; D is possibly TRBD1 (5 bases). The sample in question was CD4+ T cells sorted from blood, obtained at week 4, from a patient treated with tofacitinib. The chain's CDR3 is CASSVARATRGYTF. CDR3 DNA: TGTGCCAGCAGCGTAGCCAGGGCCACACGAGGCTACACCTTC.